These 22 T cell receptor beta chains were sequenced from one sample in a study of blood T cell repertoires in COVID-19. Assay: immunoSEQ multiplex PCR; the TCRdb copy retains only in-frame clones and omits some. The table includes around 120,000 clones, 69% detected once. The sample consisted of peripheral blood. The receptors here all came from a man older than 75 with acute or convalescent COVID-19.

DNA for the CDR3: TGCGCCAGCAGCCCAACTCTGAAGGGGGAGCAGTTCTTC. Its translation: CASSPTLKGEQFF. The chain combines TRBV4-3 with TRBJ2-1; tentative D call: TRBD1 (5 bases). This CDR3 has 13 residues. Germline CDR1 LGHNA, CDR2 YSLEER. The V end was cut by 4 bases, the J end by 10 bases, with 14 bases between.

This clone was seen a handful of times. This chain connects TRBV28 to TRBJ2-7, with 8 nucleotides matching TRBD2. This CDR3 is built from 19 residues. The germline CDR1 and CDR2 sequences are MDHEN and SYDVKM. Losses at the gene ends were 3 bases for V and 3 bases for J; bases not matched to a gene: 19. CDR3 in amino acids: CASSFLGRATSGAFYEQYF. CDR3 DNA: TGTGCCAGCAGTTTTCTCGGCAGGGCCACTAGCGGAGCCTTCTACGAGCAGTACTTC.

The chain's CDR3 is CAASGGEQPQHF. As DNA, the CDR3 is TGTGCCGCTTCGGGGGGGGAACAGCCCCAGCATTTT. The chain joins TRBV28 to TRBJ1-5; TRBD1 is a possible D gene (5 bases). Looked up from germline, CDR1 is MDHEN and CDR2 is SYDVKM. V was cut by 11 bases and J by 7 bases, with 15 bases left in between. The CDR3 sequence is 12 residues long. The full variable domain, its missing parts supplied by reference TRBV28 and TRBJ1-5, is DVKVTQSSRYLVKRTGEKVFLECVQDMDHENMFWYRQDPGLGLRLIYFSYDVKMKEKGDIPEGYSVSREKKERFSLILESASTNQTSMYLCAASGGEQPQHFGDGTRLSIL.

This chain links TRBV5-1 with TRBJ2-7, with 7 bases lining up with TRBD1. V was clipped by 3 bases and J by 6 bases; unmatched bases: 12. Germline CDR1 SGHRS, CDR2 YFSETQ. The CDR3 spans 15 residues. Here the CDR3 DNA reads TGCGCCAGCAGCTCCGCCGGGACAGTGCCCTCCGAGCAGTACTTC. This encodes CASSSAGTVPSEQYF.

This clone was observed a single time. This chain connects TRBV6-5 to TRBJ2-3, with D possibly matching TRBD1 (6 bases). Germline lookup yields CDR1 MNHEY and CDR2 SVGAGI. The CDR3 length is 14 residues. V was trimmed by 0 bases and J by 14 bases, leaving 18 bases between them. CDR3 in amino acids: CASSYSMRDTQWYF. Written as DNA, the CDR3 is TGTGCCAGCAGTTACTCGATGAGGGACACCCAGTGGTATTTT.

The chain employs TRBV5-1 and TRBJ2-5; D possibly corresponds to TRBD1 (6 bases). With 4 bases removed from V and 0 bases from J, the gap between germline ends came to 13 bases. Germline loops: CDR1 SGHRS, CDR2 YFSETQ. The CDR3 spans 15 residues. The CDR3 region is CASSTPGTYQETQYF. The CDR3 DNA follows: TGCGCCAGCAGCACCCCCGGGACATACCAAGAGACCCAGTACTTC. Combining the CDR3 with reference TRBV5-1 and TRBJ2-5 gives the whole variable domain KAGVTQTPRYLIKTRGQQVTLSCSPISGHRSVSWYQQTPGQGLQFLFEYFSETQRNKGNFPGRFSGRQFSNSRSEMNVSTLELGDSALYLCASSTPGTYQETQYFGPGTRLLVL.

This sequence joins TRBV28 and TRBJ2-4, with 9 bases lining up with TRBD1. The germline V gene has CDR1 MDHEN and CDR2 SYDVKM. The CDR3 contains 16 residues. After removal of 3 bases from V and 0 bases from J, the junction contained 3 bases not matched to a gene. The chain's CDR3 is CASSFGTGRAKNIQYF. The CDR3 DNA reads as TGTGCCAGCAGTTTTGGGACAGGGAGAGCCAAAAACATTCAGTACTTC.

The chain joins TRBV19 to TRBJ2-7; perhaps TRBD2 as D (6 bases). The CDR3 runs 15 residues. Germline V gives CDR1 LNHDA, CDR2 SQIVND (reference sequence). Trimming stripped 3 bases from V and 0 bases from J, with 12 bases between. CDR3 sequence reads: CASSISGTSSYEQYF. The CDR3 DNA follows: TGTGCCAGTAGTATCTCCGGGACTTCCTCCTACGAGCAGTACTTC.

The rearrangement uses TRBV5-4 and TRBJ2-5, with TRBD2 as a possible D gene (6 bases). Germline V gene lookup returns CDR1 SGHNT and CDR2 YYREEE (reference sequence). This CDR3 comprises 15 residues. The germline V and J ends were trimmed by 0 bases and 1 base, with 10 bases remaining between them. The CDR3 region is CASSLVGSGQETQYF. The DNA of the CDR3 is TGTGCCAGCAGCTTGGTTGGTAGCGGCCAAGAGACCCAGTACTTC.

This chain uses TRBV11-2 with TRBJ2-2; weak D call: TRBD2 (5 bases). Germline V gives CDR1 SGHAT, CDR2 FQNNGV. The CDR3 loop spans 14 amino acids. With 3 bases removed from V and 1 base from J, the gap between germline ends came to 6 bases. This chain's CDR3 is CASSLGRNTGELFF. In nucleotides, the CDR3 is TGTGCCAGCAGCTTGGGGAGGAACACCGGGGAGCTGTTTTTT.

The J gene is TRBJ2-1, the V gene TRBV9; D might be TRBD1 (6 bases). The ends were cut back, 2 bases at V and 12 bases at J, with 15 bases in the middle. Germline loops: CDR1 SGDLS, CDR2 YYNGEE. The CDR3 extends over 13 amino acids. CDR3 nucleotides: TGTGCCAGCAGCGTTCGAGAGACAGGCGTGCAGTTCTTC. This gives the protein CASSVRETGVQFF. Complete variable domain (other parts from reference TRBV9 and TRBJ2-1): DSGVTQTPKHLITATGQRVTLRCSPRSGDLSVYWYQQSLDQGLQFLIQYYNGEERAKGNILERFSAQQFPDLHSELNLSSLELGDSALYFCASSVRETGVQFFGPGTRLTVL.

This chain links TRBV3-1 (or the pseudogene TRBV3-2) with TRBJ2-1, with TRBD2 matching over 8 bases. The trim removed 6 bases at V and 9 bases at J, leaving 16 bases unmatched. Germline CDR1 reads LGHDT; CDR2 reads YNNKEL (reference sequence). CDR3 size: 16 residues. CDR3 sequence: CASRGEQAGEIREQFF. Written as DNA, the CDR3 is TGTGCCAGCAGAGGGGAGCAAGCGGGAGAGATTCGTGAGCAGTTCTTC.

The V gene is TRBV5-5, the J gene TRBJ2-1; 12 bases map to TRBD2. The ends lost 0 bases at V and 7 bases at J; junction bases unmatched: 5. The germline V gene has CDR1 SGHKS and CDR2 YYEKEE (reference sequence). The CDR3 is 16 residues long. The CDR3 protein is CASSLEASGRGNEQFF. The CDR3 DNA reads TGTGCCAGCAGCTTGGAGGCTAGCGGGAGGGGAAATGAGCAGTTCTTC.

This clone is a singleton in its sample. The chain joins TRBV19 to TRBJ1-5, with a possible D match to TRBD1 (5 bases). The CDR3 covers 14 residues. Trimming stripped 1 base from V and 6 bases from J, with 10 bases between. Germline lookup yields CDR1 LNHDA and CDR2 SQIVND (reference sequence). The CDR3 sequence: CASSIGWGGQPQHF. The CDR3 coding sequence is TGTGCCAGTAGTATAGGTTGGGGGGGTCAGCCCCAGCATTTT.

This chain links TRBV7-2 with TRBJ2-3, with 9 nucleotides matching TRBD1. The germline V gene encodes CDR1 SGHTA and CDR2 FQGNSA. This CDR3 is 16 amino acids long. Trimming removed 5 bases from V and 2 bases from J; junction bases left unmatched: 8. This CDR3 reads CASSPGTGWATDTQYF. The CDR3 DNA reads as TGTGCCAGCAGCCCGGGGACAGGGTGGGCCACAGATACGCAGTATTTT. Combining the CDR3 with reference TRBV7-2 and TRBJ2-3 gives the whole variable domain GAGVSQSPSNKVTEKGKDVELRCDPISGHTALYWYRQSLGQGLEFLIYFQGNSAPDKSGLPSDRFSAERTGGSVSTLTIQRTQQEDSAVYLCASSPGTGWATDTQYFGPGTRLTVL.

Only one count was recorded for this clone. The gene calls are TRBV6-2 or TRBV6-3 and TRBJ2-7; TRBD2 aligns across 9 bases. J gave up 5 bases and V 4 bases, and 12 bases lay outside the gene matches. From germline, CDR1 is MNHEY and CDR2 SVGEGT. The CDR3 is 16 residues long. The CDR3 here is CASSSRGAGGPNEQYF. CDR3 coding DNA: TGTGCCAGCAGTTCTCGGGGCGCGGGAGGGCCGAACGAGCAGTACTTC.

The chain uses TRBV2 and TRBJ1-1; unclear D gene. The germline gives CDR1 SNHLY, CDR2 FYNNEI. CDR3 length equals 15 residues. The V gene lost 3 bases and the J gene lost 1 base, with 12 bases spanning the gap. This chain's CDR3 is CASSDEGLTNTEAFF. CDR3 DNA: TGTGCCAGCAGTGATGAGGGTTTGACGAACACTGAAGCTTTCTTT.

Written as DNA, the CDR3 is TGTGCCAGCAGCCTCCAACTAGCGGGAGGGAAGATTAAAGTGGATGAGCAGTTCTTC. Protein product: CASSLQLAGGKIKVDEQFF. The V and J genes are TRBV3-1 (or the pseudogene TRBV3-2) and TRBJ2-1; 13 nucleotides agree with TRBD2. The CDR3 is 19 residues long. Trimming removed 4 bases from V and 8 bases from J; junction bases left unmatched: 17. Germline CDR1 reads LGHDT; CDR2 reads YNNKEL (reference sequence).

V usage is TRBV6-2 or TRBV6-3 and J usage is TRBJ2-7; no definite D call. The CDR3 has 14 residues. Germline V CDR1 and CDR2: MNHEY, SVGEGT. V was shortened by 2 bases and J by 3 bases, with 11 bases between the two germline ends. The CDR3 bases are TGTGCCAGCAGTTACCCCAGTGACAACTACGAGCAGTACTTC. It translates to CASSYPSDNYEQYF.

This clone was detected ten times or more. The chain couples TRBV5-5 to TRBJ1-6, with D possibly being TRBD1 (5 bases). The CDR3 is 17 amino acids. The ends were cut back, 2 bases at V and 5 bases at J, with 17 bases in the middle. Per the germline V gene, CDR1 is SGHKS and CDR2 is YYEKEE (reference sequence). The chain's CDR3 is CASSFARGRVNNSPLHF. The CDR3 DNA is TGTGCCAGCAGCTTTGCGCGGGGCAGGGTGAATAATTCACCCCTCCACTTT.

This clone came up many times. For the CDR3, the DNA is TGTGCCAGCAGTTACTCGAAGCCCGAGCAGTTCTTC. This translates into CASSYSKPEQFF. The rearrangement links TRBV6-6 to TRBJ2-1; D gene ambiguous. The CDR3 loop spans 12 amino acids. Per the germline V gene, CDR1 is MNHNY and CDR2 is SVGAGI (reference sequence). Trimming took off 0 bases at V and 10 bases at J, with 7 bases between the two ends.

The gene calls are TRBV5-4 and TRBJ2-7, with a weak D call TRBD1 (5 bases). The germline gives CDR1 SGHNT, CDR2 YYREEE (reference sequence). The CDR3 is 14 amino acids. Trimming removed 6 bases from V and 1 base from J, with 14 bases in between. This chain's CDR3 is CASTSPGLSYEQYF. The CDR3 nucleotides read TGTGCCAGCACCTCCCCAGGGCTTTCCTACGAGCAGTACTTC.